The T cell receptor beta chain described here comes from a study of T-cell reconstitution after alpha-beta-depleted transplantation in children. Regarding the study as a whole: Counts and diversity of T cells one year after transplant came mostly from newly produced T cells. After transplant, high TCRbeta diversity at day 60 in some patients arose from surviving recipient T cells and thymic progenitors. Roughly two months post-transplant, alpha-beta T cells reportedly originated from several hundred graft clones that had expanded.

The CDR3 length is 15 residues. This clonotype occurred many times. What it recognizes is unknown. The TCRbeta library was prepared with unique molecular identifiers. MiXCR, run by TCRdb on the PCR reads, gives a single entry per CDR3 protein. The table lists around 580,000 distinct CDR3 sequences, roughly 23% of them singletons. This TCR was recovered from a boy in the first two years of life who had a stem cell transplant for acute myeloid leukemia, so the T cells may come from the graft donor. This specimen was PBMCs, mostly from graft donor cells, taken 360 days after TCRalphabeta/CD19-depleted stem cell transplant. The gene calls are TRBV21-1 and TRBJ2-7; TRBD1 reflects the table's D call only, with no check against the DNA. TRBV21-1 is an annotated pseudogene. The CDR3 coding sequence is TGTGCCAGCAGCCTTGGGACAGGGGAATCCTACGAGCAGTACGTC. It encodes CASSLGTGESYEQYV.